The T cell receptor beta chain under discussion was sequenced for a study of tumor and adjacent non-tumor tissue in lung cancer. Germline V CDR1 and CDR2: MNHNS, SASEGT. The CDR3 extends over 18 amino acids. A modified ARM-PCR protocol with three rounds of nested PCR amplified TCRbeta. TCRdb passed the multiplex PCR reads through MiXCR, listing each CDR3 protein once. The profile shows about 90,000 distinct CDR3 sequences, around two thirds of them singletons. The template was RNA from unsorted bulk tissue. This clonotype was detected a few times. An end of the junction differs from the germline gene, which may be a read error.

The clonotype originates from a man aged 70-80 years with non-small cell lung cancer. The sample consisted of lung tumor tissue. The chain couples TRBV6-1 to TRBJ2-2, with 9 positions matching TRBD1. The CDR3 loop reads CASSAPTQRQGGAGELSF. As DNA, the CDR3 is TGTGCCAGCAGTGCACCAACCCAGAGACAGGGGGGGGCCGGGGAGCTGTCTTTT.